This T cell receptor beta chain stems from a study of T cells in localized non-small cell lung cancer. TCRdb keeps only in-frame clones here, not all; method: immunoSEQ multiplex PCR. The repertoire holds 100,000 to 150,000 clones, with around 92% as singletons. This CDR3 contains 14 residues. Deletions cut 10 bases from V and 0 bases from J, with 14 bases between. Germline V gene data show CDR1 as MDHEN and CDR2 as SYDVKM. This sample comprised peripheral blood, obtained before any cancer treatment. The receptor comes from a female donor at least 60 years old with stage I lung adenocarcinoma. V usage is TRBV28 and J usage is TRBJ2-3; D possibly corresponds to TRBD1 (5 bases). In nucleotides, the CDR3 is TGTGCCACCAAGACAGACACAAGCACAGATACGCAGTATTTT. It encodes CATKTDTSTDTQYF.